The present T cell receptor beta chain was sequenced within a study of regulatory T cells in long-lasting Graves disease. The time point: newly diagnosed GD, antithyroid drugs for less than 3 months. PBMC RNA was the source of the TCR library. Concerning this clonotype: No antigen is known for it.

CDR3 length: 17 amino acids. V shed 6 bases and J 10 bases; nucleotides not matched to a gene: 19. CDR1 and CDR2 (germline): SGHTA, FQGNSA. Whole-study findings and limits: Sample size was small, which may have lowered accuracy. Persistent patients had a count of shared public clonotypes (approximately 3,000) that exceeded that of new patients (approximately 1,000).

Libraries of TCR beta came from iRepertoire HTBI primers plus Arm-PCR of CDR3 regions. MiXCR, applied by TCRdb to the multiplex PCR reads, yields one record per CDR3 protein. Counted here are roughly 610,000 distinct CDR3 sequences, about 16% occurring once; the ten biggest clones make up 15% to 20%. The sample was also linked to a second study, of T cells in Graves' hyperthyroidism and ophthalmopathy. That paper states: Reasons for excluding patients were uncontrolled infection, other autoimmune disease, pregnancy or lactation. The model foresaw ophthalmopathy a median roughly 6 months prior to onset.

Sample: peripheral blood mononuclear cells (PBMCs), taken at new diagnosis, from a patient treated with antithyroid drugs. This sequence was found in a woman younger than 45 with Graves disease. The V and J genes are TRBV7-2 and TRBJ2-1; 9 bases are shared with TRBD1. CDR3 region: CASSGVNGGGQGREQFF. Here the CDR3 DNA reads TGTGCCAGCAGTGGAGTAAATGGAGGGGGACAGGGCCGGGAGCAGTTCTTC.